The subject of this entry is one TCR beta chain. These data come from a study of blood T cell repertoires in COVID-19. The overall study: Samples of COVID-19 (acute and convalescent) were obtained from the United States, Italy and Spain. From T cells, B-cell-depleted T cells, or PBMCs came the material, which was cDNA or gDNA.

The CDR3 length is 15 residues. Trimming cost V 4 bases and J 3 bases; bases outside gene matches: 8. In germline, CDR1 is SGHDN, CDR2 FVKESK. As originally analysed: Nucleated cell number was recorded as an estimate derived from reference gene primer amplification. Here immunoSEQ multiplex PCR was the method, and the copy in TCRdb shows in-frame clones only, minus some. V and J calls and clone size are those listed in that table; D and trimming were worked out from the DNA. This table holds approximately 190,000 clones, more than 70% found once. The sample taken for sequencing was peripheral blood. The genes are TRBV14 and TRBJ1-2, with 7 positions matching TRBD1. This sequence was found in a woman between 40 and 55 years old who had recovered from COVID-19. CDR3: CASSLTGAGDYGYTF. CDR3 nucleotide sequence: TGTGCCAGCAGCCTCACAGGGGCGGGTGACTATGGCTACACCTTC.